This T cell receptor (beta chain) was identified during a study of blood T cell repertoires in COVID-19. For the study at large: Samples came from the United States, Italy and Spain, spanning acute and convalescent COVID-19. T cells, B-cell-depleted T cells, or PBMCs provided the cDNA or gDNA that served as material.

Original methodology: The authors estimated nucleated cell counts from reference gene primer amplification. Profiled with immunoSEQ multiplex PCR; TCRdb holds only in-frame clones, not every one. From that table come the V and J calls and clone size; the DNA was used to work out D and trimming. This sample yields about 250,000 clones, of which approximately 83% are seen a single time; approximately 4.4% belongs to the top ten. Trimming cost V 5 bases and J 4 bases; bases outside gene matches: 4. Germline loops: CDR1 SGHAT, CDR2 FQNNGV. This CDR3 comprises 15 residues. The receptor was isolated from a man aged 50 or older with active or convalescent COVID-19. The sample comprised peripheral blood. V usage is TRBV11-2 and J usage is TRBJ2-1; 11 positions match TRBD2. The CDR3 DNA follows: TGTGCCAGCAGCAAGATAGCGGGGGGGTACAATGAGCAGTTCTTC. This translates into CASSKIAGGYNEQFF.